Following are 9 T cell receptor beta chains from one sample sequenced in a study of T cell responses to AZD1222 COVID-19 vaccine. Method: immunoSEQ multiplex PCR; TCRdb's copy keeps in-frame clones and lacks some. This table holds approximately 42,000 clones, approximately 90% found once. The starting material was peripheral blood, obtained 28 days after the second AZD1222 dose. The receptors here all came from an adult who received the AZD1222 COVID-19 vaccine.

V gene TRBV30 combines with J gene TRBJ1-6; no firm D call. The V gene's germline CDR1 is GTSNPN and CDR2 SVGIG (reference sequence). The V end was cut by 8 bases, the J end by 7 bases, with 18 bases between. The CDR3 is 14 amino acids. CDR3 in DNA: TGTGCCGCAGTCGGTACAATAGCCAATTCACCCCTCCACTTT. It codes for CAAVGTIANSPLHF.

The V gene is TRBV19, the J gene TRBJ1-6; 8 nucleotides align to TRBD1. The trim removed 1 base at V and 16 bases at J, leaving 12 bases unmatched. This CDR3 spans 15 amino acids. Germline-derived CDR1 and CDR2 are LNHDA and SQIVND (reference sequence). CDR3 coding DNA: TGTGCCAGTAGTATAGCGGGGACAGGACTTAGGATTCTCCACTTT. The encoded protein is CASSIAGTGLRILHF. The variable domain in full, with the rest retrieved from reference TRBV19 and TRBJ1-6, is DGGITQSPKYLFRKEGQNVTLSCEQNLNHDAMYWYRQDPGQGLRLIYYSQIVNDFQKGDIAEGYSVSREKKESFPLTVTSAQKNPTAFYLCASSIAGTGLRILHFGNGTRLTVT.

V gene TRBV2 combines with J gene TRBJ2-5, with D unresolved. CDR1 and CDR2 from the germline V gene are SNHLY and FYNNEI. V dropped 4 bases and J dropped 6 bases, with 3 bases sitting between them. The length of the CDR3 is 10 residues. The CDR3 region is CASSAQTQYF. In DNA, the CDR3 is TGTGCCAGCAGTGCTCAGACCCAGTACTTC. The whole variable domain, remainder taken from reference TRBV2 and TRBJ2-5, is EPEVTQTPSHQVTQMGQEVILRCVPISNHLYFYWYRQILGQKVEFLVSFYNNEISEKSEIFDDQFSVERPDGSNFTLKIRSTKLEDSAMYFCASSAQTQYFGPGTRLLVL.

Only one count was recorded for this clone. In nucleotides, the CDR3 is TGTGCCAGCAGTTACGCGAGCGGGGTCCCCTACTACGAGCAGTACTTC. Translating gives CASSYASGVPYYEQYF. V and J are TRBV6-5 and TRBJ2-7, with 7 bases matching TRBD2. After removal of 2 bases from V and 3 bases from J, the junction contained 10 bases not matched to a gene. In germline, CDR1 is MNHEY, CDR2 SVGAGI. The CDR3 has 16 amino acids.

Details on this clone: This sample also contains other DNA sequences that code for the same CDR3. This CDR3 reads CASSPSGANVLTF. The CDR3 DNA is TGTGCCAGCAGCCCCTCTGGGGCCAACGTCCTGACTTTC. The rearrangement joins TRBV7-3 to TRBJ2-6; D call uncertain. CDR1 SGHTA and CDR2 FQGTGA come from the germline V gene. V was trimmed by 5 bases and J by 0 bases, leaving 2 bases between them. CDR3 length: 13 amino acids.

J is TRBJ2-1 and V is TRBV27, with 15 bases identical to TRBD2. This CDR3 has 15 residues. V dropped 6 bases and J dropped 6; count of bases not matched to a gene: 3. Germline-derived CDR1 and CDR2 are MNHEY and SMNVEV (reference sequence). The DNA for the CDR3 is TGTGCCAGCAGCCGGACTAGCGGGGGGGGCAATGAGCAGTTCTTC. Its translation is CASSRTSGGGNEQFF.

The V and J genes are TRBV21-1 and TRBJ1-3; TRBD1, as called in the table, went unchecked against the DNA. TRBV21-1 is listed as a pseudogene. CDR3 length: 17 amino acids. The CDR3 region is CASSKTFRDSSGNTIYF. The DNA of the CDR3 is TGTGCCAGCAGCAAGACTTTCCGAGACAGCTCTGGAAACACCATATATTTT.

This clone was counted a single time. This rearrangement joins TRBV6-5 to TRBJ1-2; possible D gene TRBD1, 5 bases. The CDR3 covers 15 residues. Germline-derived CDR1 and CDR2 are MNHEY and SVGAGI. V shed 0 bases and J shed 1 base, with 9 bases lying between them. CDR3 nucleotide sequence: TGTGCCAGCAGTTACTCCGGGGCCCATAACTATGGCTACACCTTC. It specifies CASSYSGAHNYGYTF.

This chain links TRBV4-2 with TRBJ2-5, with D maybe TRBD2 (6 bases). Germline CDR1 and CDR2: LGHNA and YNFKEQ. V lost 2 bases and J 4 bases, leaving 14 bases between the germline ends. The CDR3 has 15 residues. For the CDR3, the DNA is TGTGCCAGCAGCCAATCTACTAGCAGTCCAGAGACCCAGTACTTC. It is translated as CASSQSTSSPETQYF.